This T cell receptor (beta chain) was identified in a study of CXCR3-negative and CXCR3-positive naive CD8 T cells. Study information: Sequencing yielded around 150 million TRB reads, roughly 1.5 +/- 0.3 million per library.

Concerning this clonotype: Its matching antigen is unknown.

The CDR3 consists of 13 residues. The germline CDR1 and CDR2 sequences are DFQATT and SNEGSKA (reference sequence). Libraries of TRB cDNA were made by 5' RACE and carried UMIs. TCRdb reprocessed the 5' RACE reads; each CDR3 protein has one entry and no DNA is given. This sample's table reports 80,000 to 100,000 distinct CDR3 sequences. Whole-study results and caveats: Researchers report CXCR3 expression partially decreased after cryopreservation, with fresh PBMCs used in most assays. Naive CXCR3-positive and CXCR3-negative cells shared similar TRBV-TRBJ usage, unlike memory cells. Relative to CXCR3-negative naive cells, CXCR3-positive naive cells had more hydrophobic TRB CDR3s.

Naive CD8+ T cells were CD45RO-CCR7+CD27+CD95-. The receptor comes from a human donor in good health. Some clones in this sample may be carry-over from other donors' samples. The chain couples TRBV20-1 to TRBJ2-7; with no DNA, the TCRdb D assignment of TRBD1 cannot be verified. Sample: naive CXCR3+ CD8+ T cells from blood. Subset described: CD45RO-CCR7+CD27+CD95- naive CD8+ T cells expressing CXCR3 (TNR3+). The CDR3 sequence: CSGGTGDRVKEYF.